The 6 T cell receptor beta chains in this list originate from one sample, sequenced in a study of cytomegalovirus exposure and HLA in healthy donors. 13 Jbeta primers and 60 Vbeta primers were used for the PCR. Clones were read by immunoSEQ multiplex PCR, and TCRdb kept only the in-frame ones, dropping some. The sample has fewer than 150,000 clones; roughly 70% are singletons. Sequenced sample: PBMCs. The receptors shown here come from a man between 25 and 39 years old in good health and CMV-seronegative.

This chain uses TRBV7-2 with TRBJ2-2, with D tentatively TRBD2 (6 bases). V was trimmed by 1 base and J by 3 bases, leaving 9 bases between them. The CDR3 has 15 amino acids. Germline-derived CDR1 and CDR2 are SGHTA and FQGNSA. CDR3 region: CASSLEAGYTGELFF. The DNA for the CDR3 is TGTGCCAGCAGCTTAGAGGCGGGGTACACCGGGGAGCTGTTTTTT.

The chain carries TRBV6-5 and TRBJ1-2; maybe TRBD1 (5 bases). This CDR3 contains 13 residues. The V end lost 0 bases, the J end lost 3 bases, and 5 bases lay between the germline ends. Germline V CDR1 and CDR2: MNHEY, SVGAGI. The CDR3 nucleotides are TGTGCCAGCAGTTACTCCAGGGACTATGGCTACACCTTC. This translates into CASSYSRDYGYTF.

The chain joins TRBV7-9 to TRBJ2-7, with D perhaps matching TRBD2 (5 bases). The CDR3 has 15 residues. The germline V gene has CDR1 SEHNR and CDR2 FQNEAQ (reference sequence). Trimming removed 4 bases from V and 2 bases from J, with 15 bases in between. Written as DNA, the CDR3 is TGTGCCAGCAGCTCACGACCTTCCGGGACCTACGAGCAGTACTTC. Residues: CASSSRPSGTYEQYF.

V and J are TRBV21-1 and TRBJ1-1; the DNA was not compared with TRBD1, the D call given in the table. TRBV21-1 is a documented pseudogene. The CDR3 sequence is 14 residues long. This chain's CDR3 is CASTGQGVRTEAFF. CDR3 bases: TGTGCCAGCACAGGACAGGGGGTGCGCACTGAAGCTTTCTTT.

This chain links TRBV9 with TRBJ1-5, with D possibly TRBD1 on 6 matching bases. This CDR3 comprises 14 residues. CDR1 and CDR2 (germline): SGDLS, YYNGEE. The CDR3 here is CASSRDNSNQPQHF. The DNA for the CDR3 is TGTGCTAGTAGCAGGGACAATAGCAATCAGCCCCAGCATTTT.

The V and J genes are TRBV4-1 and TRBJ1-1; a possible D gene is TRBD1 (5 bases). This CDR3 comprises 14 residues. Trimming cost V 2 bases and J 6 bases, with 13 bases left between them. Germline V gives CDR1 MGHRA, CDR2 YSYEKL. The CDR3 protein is CASSQSPGIAEAFF. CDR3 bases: TGCGCCAGCAGCCAATCCCCAGGGATCGCTGAAGCTTTCTTT.